This T cell receptor (beta chain) was sequenced for a study of shared clonotypes between healthy human individuals. Findings of the study overall: Memory subsets generally showed lower estimated richness than naive subsets.

The naive CD8 subset, CD45RO-negative cells positively selected for CCR7, excluded terminally differentiated effector memory CD45RA+ cells. Original processing notes: As immunoSEQ supplied junction-only sequences (without quality scores), filtering differed. The data were produced by immunoSEQ multiplex PCR, yet TCRdb's version contains in-frame clones alone and is incomplete. The V and J calls and clone size come from that table; D and trimming were worked out from the DNA. Found here are more than 500,000 clones, roughly 96% of them singletons; the top ten hold around 0.11%. Per germline, CDR1 MNHEY and CDR2 SVGAGI. This CDR3 has 12 amino acids. V lost 5 bases and J lost 7, with 9 bases in between. As concerns this clone: As yet, its antigen is unknown.

The origin of this receptor is a woman aged 25-40 years in good health. This rearrangement joins TRBV6-5 to TRBJ2-1; unclear D gene. Sequencing was done on a sample of naive CD8+ T cells sorted from blood. In DNA form, the CDR3 reads TGTGCCAGCAGTCGAACCCAAAATGAGCAGTTCTTC. Protein product: CASSRTQNEQFF.